This is a list of T cell receptor beta chains from one sample in a study of T cell responses to AZD1222 COVID-19 vaccine. Generated by immunoSEQ multiplex PCR, the TCRdb table keeps only in-frame clones and is missing some. Of some 150,000 clones listed, 70% to 90% are singletons. This sample comprised peripheral blood, obtained on day 0 of AZD1222 vaccination. These receptors all come from an adult in good health. Both conserved end residues are trimmed from each CDR3. Each record gives: CDR3 protein, V gene, J gene.

CDR3: ASSQKLDRFSGNTIY
V: TRBV4-2
J: TRBJ1-3

CDR3: ASSEAGGTGNTIY
V: TRBV6-1
J: TRBJ1-3

CDR3: ASSLAGSQETQY
V: TRBV7-2
J: TRBJ2-5

CDR3: ASSLIVRNQPQH
V: TRBV28
J: TRBJ1-5

CDR3: SVETGARGNTIY
V: TRBV29-1
J: TRBJ1-3

CDR3: ASSQDVYHSGNTIY
V: TRBV4-2
J: TRBJ1-3

CDR3: ASSLHPYEKLF
V: TRBV12-3/TRBV12-4
J: TRBJ1-4

CDR3: ASSLDGTGSYEQY
V: TRBV11-2
J: TRBJ2-7

CDR3: ASSLGGGYQETQY
V: TRBV11-2
J: TRBJ2-5

CDR3: ASSLGDRRWTEAF
V: TRBV7-2
J: TRBJ1-1

CDR3: ASTSRDSPLH
V: TRBV12-3/TRBV12-4
J: TRBJ1-6

CDR3: ASSPSRGWPLH
V: TRBV4-2
J: TRBJ1-6

CDR3: ASRPSGRTDTQY
V: TRBV28
J: TRBJ2-3

CDR3: ASSPGQLGGREAF
V: TRBV11-1
J: TRBJ1-1

CDR3: ASSQEFSYNEQF
V: TRBV14
J: TRBJ2-1

CDR3: AISDAMESSYEQY
V: TRBV10-3
J: TRBJ2-7

CDR3: ASSEGGSGAETQY
V: TRBV6-1
J: TRBJ2-5

CDR3: ASSLGGCGELF
V: TRBV5-4
J: TRBJ2-2

CDR3: ASSTAGLSYNEQF
V: TRBV19
J: TRBJ2-1

CDR3: ASSLAGEGSYEQY
V: TRBV6-2/TRBV6-3
J: TRBJ2-7

CDR3: ASSLGSRGYNEQF
V: TRBV5-4
J: TRBJ2-1

CDR3: ASSQGQAEKLF
V: TRBV5-6
J: TRBJ1-4

CDR3: ASSKQGTGELF
V: TRBV19
J: TRBJ2-2

CDR3: ASGNGYEQY
V: TRBV12-3/TRBV12-4
J: TRBJ2-7

CDR3: ATSIEAGYGTNEKLF
V: TRBV15
J: TRBJ1-4

CDR3: ASSPWGGDNSPLH
V: TRBV18
J: TRBJ1-6

CDR3: ASSFQGMSQSYEQY
V: TRBV5-6
J: TRBJ2-7

CDR3: ASSAQGQPNTEAF
V: TRBV9
J: TRBJ1-1

CDR3: ASSQRSRGSNYGYT
V: TRBV4-2
J: TRBJ1-2

CDR3: AWSGGGNQPQH
V: TRBV30
J: TRBJ1-5

CDR3: ASSPGPGLAGGETQY
V: TRBV7-6
J: TRBJ2-5

CDR3: ASRWGGGAAETQY
V: TRBV2
J: TRBJ2-5

CDR3: ASSPTLGDTEAF
V: TRBV19
J: TRBJ1-1

CDR3: ASSQDHRGTEAF
V: TRBV14
J: TRBJ1-1

CDR3: ASTPAGGSYNEQF
V: TRBV9
J: TRBJ2-1

CDR3: ASSLVREWDTGELF
V: TRBV11-2
J: TRBJ2-2

CDR3: ASGTGVIGRSEAF
V: TRBV9
J: TRBJ1-1

CDR3: ASSSWGGGPINYGYT
V: TRBV27
J: TRBJ1-2

CDR3: ASSLSGRDSMGYT
V: TRBV28
J: TRBJ1-2

CDR3: ASSLGGRQYGYT
V: TRBV3-1/TRBV3-2
J: TRBJ1-2

CDR3: ATMTGTMNTEAF
V: TRBV10-3
J: TRBJ1-1

CDR3: ASSSRTAGNTEAF
V: TRBV5-1
J: TRBJ1-1

CDR3: ASSEQGMDGYT
V: TRBV2
J: TRBJ1-2

CDR3: SASLFTGELF
V: TRBV20-1
J: TRBJ2-2

CDR3: ASSQRDGNEQF
V: TRBV9
J: TRBJ2-1

CDR3: ASSLPGQGMGEQY
V: TRBV4-3
J: TRBJ2-7

CDR3: ASSVSGNTEAF
V: TRBV9
J: TRBJ1-1

CDR3: ASSSVYLPGSGGTGELF
V: TRBV5-1
J: TRBJ2-2

CDR3: ASSIPLYVGNQPQH
V: TRBV19
J: TRBJ1-5

CDR3: ASSLGEGLAETYEQY
V: TRBV7-8
J: TRBJ2-7

CDR3: ASSSPTGNEQY
V: TRBV19
J: TRBJ2-7

CDR3: ASSFLPSTSADTQY
V: TRBV28
J: TRBJ2-3

CDR3: ASSPDRSAEAF
V: TRBV18
J: TRBJ1-1